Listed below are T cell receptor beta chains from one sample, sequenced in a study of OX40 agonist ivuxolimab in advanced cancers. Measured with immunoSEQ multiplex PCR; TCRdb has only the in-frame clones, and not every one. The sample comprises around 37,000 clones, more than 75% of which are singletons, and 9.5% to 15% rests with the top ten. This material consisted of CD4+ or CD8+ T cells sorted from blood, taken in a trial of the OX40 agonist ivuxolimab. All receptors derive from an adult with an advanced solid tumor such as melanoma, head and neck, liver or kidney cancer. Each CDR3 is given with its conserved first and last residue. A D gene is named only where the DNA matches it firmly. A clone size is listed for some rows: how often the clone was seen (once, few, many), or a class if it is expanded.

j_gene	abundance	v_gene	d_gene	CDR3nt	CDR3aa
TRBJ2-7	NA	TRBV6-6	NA	TGTGCCACCTCGACAGGAAACTACGAGCAGTACTTC	CATSTGNYEQYF
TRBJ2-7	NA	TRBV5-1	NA	TGCGCCAGCAGCGGCTCGTGGGGGGCCTACGAGCAGTACTTC	CASSGSWGAYEQYF
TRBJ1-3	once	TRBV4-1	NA	TGCGCCAGCAGCCAAGGGCCCGGGAGGGAAGGAAACACCATATATTTT	CASSQGPGREGNTIYF
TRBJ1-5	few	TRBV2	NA	TGTGCCAGCTCCGAGTTTGCGGGCAATCAGCCCCAGCATTTT	CASSEFAGNQPQHF
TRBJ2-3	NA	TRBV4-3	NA	TGCGCCAGCAGCCAACCAGACCGTACAGATACGCAGTATTTT	CASSQPDRTDTQYF
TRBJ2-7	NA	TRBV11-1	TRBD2	TGTGCCAGCAGCTTAGCGGGGGAGCGGGAGACCTACGAGCAGTACTTC	CASSLAGERETYEQYF
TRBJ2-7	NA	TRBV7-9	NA	TGTGCCAGCAGCTTAGGTGACCCCGCTACTAACGAGCAGTACTTC	CASSLGDPATNEQYF
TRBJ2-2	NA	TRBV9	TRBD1	TGTGCCAGCAGCGCGGGACAGGGGGCAACCGGGGAGCTGTTTTTT	CASSAGQGATGELFF
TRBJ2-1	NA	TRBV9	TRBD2	TGTGCCAGCAGCGTAGACCCCACTAGCGGGACCTCCTACAATGAGCAGTTCTTC	CASSVDPTSGTSYNEQFF
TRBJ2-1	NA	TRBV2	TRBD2	TGTGCCAGCACTAGCGGGCCTTCCTACAATGAGCAGTTCTTC	CASTSGPSYNEQFF
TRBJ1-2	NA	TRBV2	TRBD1	TGTGCCAGCAGGGCAGGACAGGGGGAATATGGCTACACCTTC	CASRAGQGEYGYTF
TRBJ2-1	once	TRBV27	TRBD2	TGTGCCAGCAGTTTGGCTAGCGGGTCCGATGAGCAGTTCTTC	CASSLASGSDEQFF
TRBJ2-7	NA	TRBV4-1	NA	TGCGCCAGCAGCCAAAGACAGTACAGCTCCTACGAGCAGTACTTC	CASSQRQYSSYEQYF
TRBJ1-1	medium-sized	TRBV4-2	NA	TGTGCCAGCAGCCAAGATAACAGGGAAGCTTTCTTT	CASSQDNREAFF
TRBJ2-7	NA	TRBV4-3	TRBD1	TGCGCCAGCAGCCAGGACAGGGACCACGAGCAGTACTTC	CASSQDRDHEQYF